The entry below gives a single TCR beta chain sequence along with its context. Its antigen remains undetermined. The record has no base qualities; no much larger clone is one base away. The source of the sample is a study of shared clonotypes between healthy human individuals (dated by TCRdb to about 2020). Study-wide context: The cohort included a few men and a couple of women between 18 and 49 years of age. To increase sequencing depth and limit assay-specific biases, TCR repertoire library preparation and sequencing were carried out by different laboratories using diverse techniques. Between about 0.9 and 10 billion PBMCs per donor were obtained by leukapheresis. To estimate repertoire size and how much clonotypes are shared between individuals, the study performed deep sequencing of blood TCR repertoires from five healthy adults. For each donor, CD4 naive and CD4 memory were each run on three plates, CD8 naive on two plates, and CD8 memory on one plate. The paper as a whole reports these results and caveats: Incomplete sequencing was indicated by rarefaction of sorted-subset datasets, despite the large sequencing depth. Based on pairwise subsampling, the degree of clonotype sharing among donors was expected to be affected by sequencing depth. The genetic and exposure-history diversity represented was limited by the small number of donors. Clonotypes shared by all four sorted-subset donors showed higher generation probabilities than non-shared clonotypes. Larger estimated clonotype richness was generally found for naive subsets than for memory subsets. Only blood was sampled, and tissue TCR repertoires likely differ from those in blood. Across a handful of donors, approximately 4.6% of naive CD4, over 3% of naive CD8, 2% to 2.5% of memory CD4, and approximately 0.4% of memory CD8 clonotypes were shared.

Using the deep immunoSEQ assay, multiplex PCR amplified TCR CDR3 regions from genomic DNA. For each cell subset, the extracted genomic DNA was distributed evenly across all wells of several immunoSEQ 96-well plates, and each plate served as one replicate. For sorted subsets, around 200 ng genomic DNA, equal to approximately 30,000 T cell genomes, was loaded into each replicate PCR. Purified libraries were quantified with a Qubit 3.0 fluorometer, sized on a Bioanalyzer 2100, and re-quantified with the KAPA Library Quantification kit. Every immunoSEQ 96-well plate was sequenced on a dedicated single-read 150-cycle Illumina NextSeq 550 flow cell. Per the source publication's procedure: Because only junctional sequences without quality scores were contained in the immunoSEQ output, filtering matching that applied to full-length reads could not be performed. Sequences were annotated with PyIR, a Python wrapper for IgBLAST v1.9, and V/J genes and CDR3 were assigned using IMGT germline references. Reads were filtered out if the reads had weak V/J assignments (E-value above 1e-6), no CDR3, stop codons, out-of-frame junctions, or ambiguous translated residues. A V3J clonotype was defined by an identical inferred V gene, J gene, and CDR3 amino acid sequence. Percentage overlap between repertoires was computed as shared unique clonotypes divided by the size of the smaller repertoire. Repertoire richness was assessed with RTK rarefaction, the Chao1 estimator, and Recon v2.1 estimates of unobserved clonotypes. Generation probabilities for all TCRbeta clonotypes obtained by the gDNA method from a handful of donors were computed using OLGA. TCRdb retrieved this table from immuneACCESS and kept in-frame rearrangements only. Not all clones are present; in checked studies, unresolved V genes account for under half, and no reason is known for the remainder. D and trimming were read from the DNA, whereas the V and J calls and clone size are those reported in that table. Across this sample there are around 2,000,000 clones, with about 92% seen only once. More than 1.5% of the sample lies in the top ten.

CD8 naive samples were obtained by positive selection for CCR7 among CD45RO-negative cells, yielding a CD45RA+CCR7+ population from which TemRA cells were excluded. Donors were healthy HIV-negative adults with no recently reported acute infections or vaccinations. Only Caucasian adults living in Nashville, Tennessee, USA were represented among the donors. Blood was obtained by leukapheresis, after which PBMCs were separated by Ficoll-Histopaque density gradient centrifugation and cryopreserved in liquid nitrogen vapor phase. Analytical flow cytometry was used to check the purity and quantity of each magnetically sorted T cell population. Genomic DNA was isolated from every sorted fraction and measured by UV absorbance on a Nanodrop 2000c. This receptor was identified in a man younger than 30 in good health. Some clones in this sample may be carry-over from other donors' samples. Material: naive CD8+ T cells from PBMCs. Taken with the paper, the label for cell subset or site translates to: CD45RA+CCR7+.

Read as DNA, the sequence is TGTGCCAGCAGCACGGGACAGGGGGGACAGCAGTACTTC. This encodes CASSTGQGGQQYF. The chain couples TRBV5-6 to TRBJ2-7, with 11 junctional bases fitting TRBD1. The CDR3 sequence holds 13 residues, the cysteine and phenylalanine included. The sequence is cut down to CDR3 DNA, 39 bases in frame from base 1. The germline V and J ends show losses of 4 bases and 8 bases respectively, and no gene match explains 5 bases of the junction. CDR1 SGHDT and CDR2 YYEEEE are derived from the germline V gene. The entire variable domain, with the stretches around the CDR3 drawn from the reference TRBV5-6 and TRBJ2-7 proteins, is DAGVTQSPTHLIKTRGQQVTLRCSPKSGHDTVSWYQQALGQGPQFIFQYYEEEERQRGNFPDRFSGHQFPNYSSELNVNALLLGDSALYLCASSTGQGGQQYFGPGTRLTVT.